This is a list of T cell receptor beta chains from one sample in a study of tumor and adjacent non-tumor tissue in lung cancer. TCRdb analysed the multiplex PCR reads with MiXCR anew, one entry per CDR3 protein. Of about 120,000 distinct CDR3 sequences in the sample, around three fifths were seen once. Sequencing used lung tumor tissue. The receptors shown here come from a man aged 25-45 years with non-small cell lung cancer. CDR3s include the opening cysteine and the closing phenylalanine or tryptophan.

V gene	J gene	CDR3 protein
TRBV12-3/TRBV12-4	TRBJ2-1	CAGRKLAGGNNEQFF
TRBV6-5	TRBJ2-1	CASSTGGAGVDDQIF
TRBV20-1	TRBJ2-6	CSAKDLSSGANVLTF
TRBV24-1	TRBJ2-2	CASSDYPSPGGTGELFF
TRBV4-2	TRBJ2-7	CASSHHTGQGLYEQYF
TRBV20-1	TRBJ1-5	CSATAWARNQPQHF
TRBV11-2	TRBJ2-3	CASSPCYLKGVSTDTQYF
TRBV29-1	TRBJ1-5	CSVEEGWGQGPQHF
TRBV30	TRBJ2-1	CACSVLGSGRAGYNEQFF
TRBV29-1	TRBJ1-5	CSDEEGDNQPQHF
TRBV12-3/TRBV12-4	TRBJ2-7	CASSHTYEQYF
TRBV11-3	TRBJ2-1	CGSSLRLRLVLKNEQFF
TRBV5-4	TRBJ2-1	CASSLARGNEQFF
TRBV5-6	TRBJ1-4	CASNPEGNEKLFF
TRBV11-1	TRBJ2-1	CASSLATSGSRNEQFF
TRBV29-1	TRBJ2-3	CSTVQHRQYF
TRBV11-2	TRBJ2-7	CTSSLDPGSEQYF
TRBV6-4	TRBJ2-1	CASREGYYNEQFF
TRBV4-3	TRBJ1-4	CASSQESGVNEKLFF
TRBV20-1	TRBJ2-5	CSAMGDRGPETQYF
TRBV11-3	TRBJ2-1	CASSTGDSLGNDQFF
TRBV13	TRBJ2-3	CASSLRDSGQYF
TRBV4-1	TRBJ1-5	CASNQEQGNQPQHF
TRBV6-2/TRBV6-3	TRBJ2-3	CASSFLGLPTDTQYF
TRBV7-9	TRBJ2-5	CASSPGTGVQEIQYF
TRBV29-1	TRBJ2-3	CSVTTRGGHTDTQNF
TRBV10-3	TRBJ2-7	CTIGETYEQYF
TRBV6-2/TRBV6-3	TRBJ2-3	CASNGPFIPDTQYF
TRBV14	TRBJ1-1	CASSQYAGMNTEAFF
TRBV11-1	TRBJ2-4	CAGIHSGRAAKNIQYF
TRBV11-2	TRBJ2-1	CGSSLYARASYNEQFF
TRBV28	TRBJ2-7	CASSTPEEVGRRDGVYEQYF
TRBV6-5	TRBJ1-5	CASDDSYSNQPQHF
TRBV24-1	TRBJ1-5	CVTNDTGSPTQHF
TRBV6-2/TRBV6-3	TRBJ2-5	CASSSWETQYF
TRBV20-1	TRBJ2-7	CSARGLGPSYEQYF
TRBV6-5	TRBJ1-1	CVSMMDRMNTEAFF
TRBV19	TRBJ2-4	CASSSTSSGLAKNIQYF
TRBV11-3	TRBJ2-5	CTSSVRTAQETQYF
TRBV4-1	TRBJ2-1	CASGQGGRGMYDEQFF
TRBV11-2	TRBJ2-7	CASSLVFNGMTGPSYEQYF
TRBV20-1	TRBJ2-7	CSARGGGTAYEQYF
TRBV11-2	TRBJ2-1	CTSSLSGTTYNEQFF
TRBV4-1	TRBJ1-2	CASSHGRDSFGYGYTF
TRBV5-6	TRBJ2-5	CASSLVGAAETQYF
TRBV20-1	TRBJ2-5	CSARLTLGIETQYF
TRBV6-2/TRBV6-3	TRBJ1-2	CASSPRGPGYGYTF
TRBV11-2	TRBJ2-2	CASSSRLSGGNTGELVF
TRBV6-5	TRBJ1-2	CASSYLNRGLYGYTF